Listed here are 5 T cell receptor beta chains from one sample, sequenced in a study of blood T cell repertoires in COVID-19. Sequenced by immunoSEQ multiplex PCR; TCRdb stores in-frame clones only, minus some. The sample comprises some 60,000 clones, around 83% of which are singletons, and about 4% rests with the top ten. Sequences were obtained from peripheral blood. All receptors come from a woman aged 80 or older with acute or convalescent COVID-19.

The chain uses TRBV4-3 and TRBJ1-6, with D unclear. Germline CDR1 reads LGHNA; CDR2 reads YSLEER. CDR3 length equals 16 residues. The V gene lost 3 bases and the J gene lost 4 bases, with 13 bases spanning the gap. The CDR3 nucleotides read TGCGCCAGCAGCCATACCGAGACACTTTATAATTCACCCCTCCACTTT. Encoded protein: CASSHTETLYNSPLHF.

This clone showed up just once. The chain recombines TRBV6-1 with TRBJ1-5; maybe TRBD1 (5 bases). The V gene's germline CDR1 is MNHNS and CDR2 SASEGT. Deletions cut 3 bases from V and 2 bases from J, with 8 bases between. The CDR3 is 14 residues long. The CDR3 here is CASSDSGGNQPQHF. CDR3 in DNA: TGTGCCAGCAGTGATTCGGGGGGCAATCAGCCCCAGCATTTT.

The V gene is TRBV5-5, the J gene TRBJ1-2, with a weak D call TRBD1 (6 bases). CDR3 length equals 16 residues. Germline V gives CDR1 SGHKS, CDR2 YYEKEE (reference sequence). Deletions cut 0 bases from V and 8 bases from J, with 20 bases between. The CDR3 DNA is TGTGCCAGCAGCTTGGAAACAGGGCTGGGGAACAGGGGCTACACCTTC. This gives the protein CASSLETGLGNRGYTF.

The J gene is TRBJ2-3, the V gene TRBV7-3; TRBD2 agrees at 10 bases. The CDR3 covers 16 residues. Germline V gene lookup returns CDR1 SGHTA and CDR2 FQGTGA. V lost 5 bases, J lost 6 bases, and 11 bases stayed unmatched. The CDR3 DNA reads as TGTGCCAGCAGCCTCCTTGCTAGCGGGAGAGTCGATACGCAGTATTTT. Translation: CASSLLASGRVDTQYF.

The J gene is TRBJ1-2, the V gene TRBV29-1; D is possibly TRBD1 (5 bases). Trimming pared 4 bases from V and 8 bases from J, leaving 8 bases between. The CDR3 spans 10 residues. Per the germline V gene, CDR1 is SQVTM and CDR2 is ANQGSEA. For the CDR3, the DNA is TGCAGCGTTGGGGCAGGGGGCTACACCTTC. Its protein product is CSVGAGGYTF.